This entry features one T cell receptor (beta chain) sequence. The sample is drawn from a study of control samples from healthy donors and cancer patients. Generated by immunoSEQ multiplex PCR, the TCRdb table keeps only in-frame clones and is missing some. The table lists 400,000 to 500,000 clones, about nine tenths of them singletons. This clonotype originated in a man aged 40-49 years with head and neck cancer. Sequencing was done on a sample of PBMCs.

CDR3 DNA sequence: TGTGCCAGCAGTCTCAGGGAGGATAGCAATCAGCCCCAGCATTTT. Protein product: CASSLREDSNQPQHF. The chain is built from TRBV27 and TRBJ1-5; maybe TRBD1 (5 bases). In germline, CDR1 is MNHEY, CDR2 SMNVEV (reference sequence). Trimming took off 5 bases at V and 0 bases at J, with 11 bases between the two ends. CDR3 length equals 15 residues.